A selection of T cell receptor beta chains follows, all from one sample in a study of regulatory T cells in long-lasting Graves disease. TCRdb itself ran the multiplex PCR reads through MiXCR, one entry per CDR3 protein. Here the sample spans 400,000 to 500,000 distinct CDR3 sequences, over 12% being singletons. The sample was also reused in another study, on T cells in Graves' hyperthyroidism and ophthalmopathy.

The starting material was peripheral blood mononuclear cells (PBMCs), obtained at new diagnosis, from a patient treated with antithyroid drugs. The receptors were gathered from a woman aged 40 to 50 with Graves disease. Both conserved end residues are trimmed from each CDR3. D genes are given only for firm matches.

TRBD2 TRBJ2-2 TRBV5-1 ASSSGLAGEFSGELF
- TRBJ1-4 TRBV28 ASTHRDYYRVEEKLF
- TRBJ2-1 TRBV11-2 ASSLDWGDKRKF
- TRBJ1-1 TRBV6-1 ASSPFIGAMNTEAF
TRBD1 TRBJ1-6 TRBV5-6 ASSLVDRDNSPLH
- TRBJ1-1 TRBV5-1 ASSLLRTEANTEAF
TRBD2 TRBJ2-7 TRBV24-1 ATSVGGSSYEQY
TRBD2 TRBJ2-3 TRBV6-1 AYLGRDVTDTQY
TRBD2 TRBJ2-3 TRBV5-4 ASSIGLVSDTQY
- TRBJ1-2 TRBV29-1 SGSGLNDDYGYT
TRBD1 TRBJ2-3 TRBV28 ASSSSGTGRDTQY
- - TRBV5-1 ASSRSPTGRSYEQY
- TRBJ2-4 TRBV27 ASSWAHAKNIQY
- TRBJ2-3 TRBV24-1 ATEGTRTDTQY
- TRBJ1-6 TRBV11-2 ASSLDLTTAYNSPLH
TRBD2 TRBJ2-7 TRBV11-2 ASSSPTSGSEQY
- TRBJ1-5 TRBV12-5 ASGLVLGEPNQPQH
TRBD2 TRBJ2-5 TRBV2 ASSVAGGTQETQY
TRBD1 TRBJ2-2 TRBV4-3 ASSQVTGAGGELF
TRBD2 TRBJ2-7 TRBV20-1 SARGPGLAAPYEQY
TRBD1 TRBJ1-1 TRBV5-4 ASSRTGGGGNTEAF
TRBD1 TRBJ2-1 TRBV11-2 ASSGLRDSLQNEQF
- TRBJ2-5 TRBV25-1 ASSESLVVTQY
- TRBJ2-1 TRBV7-9 ASSQSRIRSSYNEQF
- TRBJ2-7 TRBV2 ASSEGGSYEQY
TRBD2 TRBJ2-5 TRBV5-4 ASSLSLAGVETQY
- TRBJ1-3 TRBV4-1 ASSQGTSGMGVSGNTIY
- TRBJ2-2 TRBV11-3 ASSLGGGDHPGELF
- TRBJ2-7 TRBV28 ASSLARGFSSYEQY
- TRBJ1-6 TRBV28 ASNRNSPLH
- TRBJ1-6 TRBV3-1 ASSPQSNSPLH
- TRBJ2-2 TRBV27 ASSLSSDTGELF
- TRBJ1-3 TRBV6-1 ASRVDNRGSGNTIY
- TRBJ2-7 TRBV28 ATCPGTITYEQY
- TRBJ2-5 TRBV29-1 SVGGLGALETQY
- TRBJ2-2 TRBV10-3 AISESPGLGELF
TRBD1 TRBJ1-6 TRBV7-8 ASSTQGVYSSLH
- TRBJ1-6 TRBV10-3 ASSPLPGYGGSYHSPLH
- TRBJ2-3 TRBV28 ASSSHAQY
- TRBJ2-3 TRBV18 ASSPYGTDSTDTQY
TRBD2 TRBJ2-1 TRBV7-9 ASSNLGSSGRPLQF